What follows are 9 T cell receptor beta chains derived from one specimen sequenced in a study of STAT5B mutations in CD4+ large granular lymphocyte leukemia. Repertoires were generated with immunoSEQ multiplex PCR, while TCRdb's copy carries only in-frame clones and drops some. The sample includes tens of thousands of clones, approximately 85% of them seen just once. The sequenced material came from CD4+ T cells from blood buffy coats. The receptors stem from a human donor in good health.

The chain links TRBV7-2 to TRBJ2-1; no reliable D call. Germline lookup yields CDR1 SGHTA and CDR2 FQGNSA. Trimming cost V 1 base and J 1 base, with 8 bases left between them. CDR3 length equals 15 residues. In DNA, the CDR3 is TGTGCCAGCAGCTTAGAGAGCTATTCCTACAATGAGCAGTTCTTC. Encoded protein: CASSLESYSYNEQFF.

The genes are TRBV7-9 and TRBJ1-2; D gene ambiguous. CDR3 size: 14 residues. The ends were cut back, 1 base at V and 5 bases at J, with 11 bases in the middle. Germline V lookup: CDR1 SEHNR, CDR2 FQNEAQ (reference sequence). In nucleotides, the CDR3 is TGTGCCAGCAGCTTAGACAACTATCTGTATGGCTACACCTTC. Protein product: CASSLDNYLYGYTF.

The J gene is TRBJ1-2, the V gene TRBV6-5; perhaps TRBD1 as D (5 bases). CDR1 and CDR2 (germline): MNHEY, SVGAGI. The V end was cut by 7 bases, the J end by 0 bases, with 12 bases between. There are 14 residues in the CDR3. CDR3 in DNA: TGTGCCAGCACCTCGACAGAAGCTAACTATGGCTACACCTTC. This translates into CASTSTEANYGYTF.

The rearrangement links TRBV18 to TRBJ2-7, with 8 bases that match TRBD1. The length of the CDR3 is 15 residues. V trimming: 2 bases; J trimming: 6 bases; junction bases outside the gene matches: 9. The germline V gene has CDR1 KGHSH and CDR2 LQKENI. CDR3 amino acids: CASSPSTQGEREQYF. The CDR3 DNA reads as TGTGCCAGCTCACCATCGACACAGGGGGAACGCGAGCAGTACTTC.

The V gene is TRBV11-2, the J gene TRBJ2-7; TRBD2 aligns across 8 bases. This CDR3 contains 13 residues. Germline CDR1 reads SGHAT; CDR2 reads FQNNGV. Trimming cost V 5 bases and J 3 bases; bases outside gene matches: 3. The CDR3, as DNA: TGTGCCAGCAGCCCGCGGGGGGACTACGAGCAGTACTTC. Translation gives CASSPRGDYEQYF.

The DNA for the CDR3 is TGCGCCAGCAGCCAAGGTTGGGACACTTATCAGCCCCAGCATTTT. The encoded protein is CASSQGWDTYQPQHF. The rearrangement joins TRBV4-1 to TRBJ1-5, with a possible D match to TRBD1 (6 bases). The ends were cut back, 1 base at V and 5 bases at J, with 12 bases in the middle. The CDR3 is 15 residues long. In germline, CDR1 is MGHRA, CDR2 YSYEKL.

This chain links TRBV5-4 with TRBJ2-7; no definite D call. V gave up 4 bases and J gave up 7 bases, with 12 bases separating them. Looked up from germline, CDR1 is SGHNT and CDR2 is YYREEE (reference sequence). The CDR3 consists of 12 residues. CDR3 in amino acids: CASSPTIGEQYF. In nucleotides, the CDR3 is TGTGCCAGCAGCCCTACAATCGGAGAGCAGTACTTC.

The chain is built from TRBV6-5 and TRBJ1-1, with unresolved D. The V end was cut by 2 bases, the J end by 3 bases, with 10 bases between. The germline CDR1 and CDR2 sequences are MNHEY and SVGAGI. The CDR3 consists of 14 residues. CDR3 sequence (DNA): TGTGCCAGCAGTTACAGGGCTCGGGACACTGAAGCTTTCTTT. Its translation is CASSYRARDTEAFF.

V and J are TRBV5-1 and TRBJ1-2; maybe TRBD1 (5 bases). Trimming shortened V by 0 bases and J by 4 bases, and 13 bases separated the two germline ends. This CDR3 spans 15 amino acids. Germline CDR1 SGHRS, CDR2 YFSETQ. This chain's CDR3 is CASSLVSTVGYGYTF. The CDR3 region has the DNA TGCGCCAGCAGCTTGGTTTCGACAGTGGGCTATGGCTACACCTTC.